This T cell receptor (beta chain) was retrieved from a study of blood T cell repertoires in COVID-19. For the study at large: Material from acute and convalescent COVID-19 was sourced from the United States, Italy and Spain.

In this sample, this clone turned up a few times. CDR1 and CDR2 from the germline V gene are KGHDR and SFDVKD. V shed 7 bases and J shed 11 bases, with 22 bases lying between them. The CDR3 is 15 residues long. As processed by the authors: Reference gene primer amplification gave estimated nucleated cell counts. Profiling relied on immunoSEQ multiplex PCR, and the TCRdb table lists in-frame clones only, not all of them. D and trimming were read from the DNA, whereas the V and J calls and clone size are those reported in that table. Here the sample spans fewer than 150,000 clones, 84% being singletons.

The chain uses TRBV24-1 and TRBJ2-2; no firm D call. This receptor was obtained from a middle-aged woman with acute or convalescent COVID-19. The sequencing input was peripheral blood. CDR3 DNA: TGTGCCACCAGCGAAAACGGCGGCCCGCCGCCAGAGCTGTTTTTT. Protein product: CATSENGGPPPELFF.